The rows below give T cell receptor beta chains drawn from one sample of a study of high-grade serous ovarian cancer treatment subgroups. The table came from immunoSEQ multiplex PCR; TCRdb's copy has only in-frame clones and leaves some out. The table shows some 15,000 clones, with roughly 90% occurring only once. The sample taken for sequencing was tumor tissue. These receptors all come from a human donor with high-grade serous ovarian cancer. CDR3s include the opening cysteine and the closing phenylalanine or tryptophan. A D gene is named only where the DNA matches it firmly.

D	V	J	DNA	CDR3
NA	TRBV27	TRBJ1-5	TGTGCCAGCAGTTTAACGACAGGCCACGCGGGCAATCAGCCCCAGCATTTT	CASSLTTGHAGNQPQHF
NA	TRBV18	TRBJ1-2	TGTGCCAGCTCACCCGGTACAGAGCTACCCTATGGCTACACCTTC	CASSPGTELPYGYTF
TRBD1	TRBV6-6	TRBJ2-7	TGTGCCAGCAGGGGAATCGGGACAGGGGGCGCGAGACAGTACTTC	CASRGIGTGGARQYF
TRBD1	TRBV27	TRBJ2-7	TGTGCCAGCAGTCCTTGGGACAGCCCCTACGAGCAGTACTTC	CASSPWDSPYEQYF
TRBD2	TRBV13	TRBJ2-5	TGTGCCAGCAGCTTAAGGACTAGCGGCCAAGAGACCCAGTACTTC	CASSLRTSGQETQYF
NA	TRBV6-5	TRBJ2-7	TGTGCCAGCAGTTACTCGACGCAGGGCGCCTCCTACGAGCAGTACTTC	CASSYSTQGASYEQYF
NA	TRBV2	TRBJ2-5	TGTGCCAGCAGCTTAGGGGGGACTGCGCAAGAGACCCAGTACTTC	CASSLGGTAQETQYF
TRBD2	TRBV30	TRBJ2-5	TGTGCCTGGAGCCGATCTAGCGGGTTAGGGGAGACCCAGTACTTC	CAWSRSSGLGETQYF
TRBD1	TRBV7-2	TRBJ1-1	TGTGCCAGCAGCTTAGGGGCTGGTAACAGGGGTCGGACTGAAGCTTTCTTT	CASSLGAGNRGRTEAFF
TRBD1	TRBV19	TRBJ1-1	TGTGCCAGTAGAACTAAGGGACAGTACTACCTGAACACTGAAGCTTTCTTT	CASRTKGQYYLNTEAFF
TRBD2	TRBV5-1	TRBJ2-1	TGCGCCAGCAGCTTCCTAGCGGGGGACAATGAGCAGTTCTTC	CASSFLAGDNEQFF
NA	TRBV25-1	TRBJ1-1	TGTGCCAGCAGTGAATCCTATGGGTATGCCACTGAAGCTTTCTTT	CASSESYGYATEAFF
NA	TRBV7-8	TRBJ1-2	TGTGCCAGCAGCTTAGCAAGGGGTAATCACTATGGCTACACCTTC	CASSLARGNHYGYTF
NA	TRBV2	TRBJ2-5	TGTGCCAGCAGTGGTACGGTGGCCCACTTTTCGCAAGAGACCCAGTACTTC	CASSGTVAHFSQETQYF
NA	TRBV5-1	TRBJ2-1	TGCGCCAGCAGCTTCCACCCGGGAACCGACAATGAGCAGTTCTTC	CASSFHPGTDNEQFF